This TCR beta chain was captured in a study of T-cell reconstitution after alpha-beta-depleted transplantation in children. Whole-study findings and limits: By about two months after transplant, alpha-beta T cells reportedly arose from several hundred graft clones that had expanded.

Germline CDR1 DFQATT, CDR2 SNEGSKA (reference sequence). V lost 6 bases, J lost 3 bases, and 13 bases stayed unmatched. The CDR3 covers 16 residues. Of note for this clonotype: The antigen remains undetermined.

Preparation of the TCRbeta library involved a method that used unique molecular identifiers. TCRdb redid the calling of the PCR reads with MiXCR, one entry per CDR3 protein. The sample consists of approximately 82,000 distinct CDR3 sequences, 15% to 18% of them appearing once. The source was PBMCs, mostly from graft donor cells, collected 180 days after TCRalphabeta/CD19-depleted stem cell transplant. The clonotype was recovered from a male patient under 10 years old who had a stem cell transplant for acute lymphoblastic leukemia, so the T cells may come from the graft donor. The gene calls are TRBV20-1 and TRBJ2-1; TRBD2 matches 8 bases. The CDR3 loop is CSAPEGGSGDYNEQFF. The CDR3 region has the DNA TGCAGTGCCCCCGAGGGGGGTAGCGGGGACTACAATGAGCAGTTCTTC.